The 24 T cell receptor beta chains presented below share a single source sample, sequenced in a study of shared clonotypes between healthy human individuals. TCRdb's table, derived via immunoSEQ multiplex PCR, lists solely in-frame clones and lacks some. This sample has 1,100,000 or so clones, with around 78% found just once. The specimen was memory CD4+ T cells from PBMCs. Subset noted: CD45RA-negative fraction. The source of these receptors is a man younger than 35 in good health. Some clones in this sample may be carry-over from other donors' samples.

The chain has TRBV18 and TRBJ2-7, with 11 bases identical to TRBD1. The germline V gene encodes CDR1 KGHSH and CDR2 LQKENI. V gave up 4 bases and J gave up 5 bases; unmatched junction bases: 1. The CDR3 length is 13 residues. As DNA, the CDR3 is TGTGCCAGCTCACGGGACAGGGGGGACGAGCAGTACTTC. This codes for CASSRDRGDEQYF. Together with reference TRBV18 and TRBJ2-7, the CDR3 gives the full variable domain: NAGVMQNPRHLVRRRGQEARLRCSPMKGHSHVYWYRQLPEEGLKFMVYLQKENIIDESGMPKERFSAEFPKEGPSILRIQQVVRGDSAAYFCASSRDRGDEQYFGPGTRLTVT.

This clone is a singleton in its sample. The chain carries TRBV5-6 and TRBJ1-5; D uncertain. V was pared by 1 base and J by 1 base, with 6 bases between. The germline V gene has CDR1 SGHDT and CDR2 YYEEEE. The CDR3 length is 14 residues. Here the CDR3 reads CASSLFSSNQPQHF. In nucleotides, the CDR3 is TGTGCCAGCAGCTTGTTTAGCAGCAATCAGCCCCAGCATTTT.

In its sample, this clone was seen many times. V gene TRBV28 combines with J gene TRBJ1-4, with unresolved D. V was pared by 3 bases and J by 5 bases, with 10 bases between. Per germline, CDR1 MDHEN and CDR2 SYDVKM. This CDR3 is built from 14 residues. The CDR3 nucleotides are TGTGCCAGCAGTTTTGAGACTGGGAATGAAAAACTGTTTTTT. It is translated as CASSFETGNEKLFF.

Details on this clone: Other DNA variants within this sample encode the same CDR3. CDR3 in amino acids: CASSRRGTQYF. The CDR3 DNA sequence: TGTGCCAGCAGCCGACGAGGGACCCAGTACTTC. The chain is built from TRBV27 and TRBJ2-5; D uncertain. Germline-derived CDR1 and CDR2 are MNHEY and SMNVEV (reference sequence). V shed 6 bases and J shed 7 bases, with 9 bases lying between them. This CDR3 is built from 11 residues.

This clone was recorded once. The J gene is TRBJ2-7, the V gene TRBV18, with TRBD2 as a possible D gene (6 bases). Per germline, CDR1 KGHSH and CDR2 LQKENI. The ends were cut back, 6 bases at V and 2 bases at J, with 14 bases in the middle. The CDR3 is 14 amino acids. CDR3 in amino acids: CASSRSGLPYEQYF. In nucleotides, the CDR3 is TGTGCCAGCTCGCGTTCGGGACTCCCCTACGAGCAGTACTTC.

This clone has only a few counts. V is TRBV7-8 and J is TRBJ2-3; the D gene is possibly TRBD2 (6 bases). Trimming stripped 5 bases from V and 4 bases from J, with 10 bases between. The CDR3 spans 13 residues. The germline V gene encodes CDR1 SGHVS and CDR2 FQNEAQ. The CDR3 reads CASSQDYADTQYF. CDR3 nucleotide sequence: TGTGCCAGCAGCCAGGACTACGCAGATACGCAGTATTTT.

This rearrangement joins TRBV6-4 to TRBJ1-1; TRBD1 is a possible D gene (6 bases). In germline, CDR1 is MRHNA, CDR2 SNTAGT. This CDR3 comprises 14 residues. Deletions cut 6 bases from V and 0 bases from J, with 11 bases between. The CDR3 spells CASRKQGMNTEAFF. The CDR3 DNA is TGTGCCAGCAGAAAACAGGGAATGAACACTGAAGCTTTCTTT.

The chain carries TRBV2 and TRBJ2-2; TRBD2 is a possible D gene (6 bases). The V and J ends lost 5 bases and 6 bases respectively, with 16 bases between them. This CDR3 contains 15 residues. CDR1 is SNHLY and CDR2 is FYNNEI in the germline V gene. CDR3 sequence (DNA): TGTGCCAGCAGTAGGCAGGCGGGAAATGCCGGGGAGCTGTTTTTT. It specifies CASSRQAGNAGELFF.

The rearrangement joins TRBV27 to TRBJ2-5; 7 nucleotides line up with TRBD2. Trimming took 3 bases from V and 5 from J; bases not matched to a gene: 9. The germline CDR1 and CDR2 sequences are MNHEY and SMNVEV (reference sequence). The CDR3 totals 15 residues. The CDR3 DNA sequence: TGTGCCAGCAGTTTTTCTCGTCTGGGGGGGGAGACCCAGTACTTC. Its translation: CASSFSRLGGETQYF.

The V call is TRBV14, the J call TRBJ2-5; D is perhaps TRBD1 or TRBD2 (6 bases each). Trimming stripped 0 bases from V and 5 bases from J, with 16 bases between. CDR1 and CDR2 (germline): SGHDN, FVKESK. CDR3 length: 16 amino acids. The CDR3 DNA reads as TGTGCCAGCAGCCAAGATTGGACAGTGGGGAGGGAGACCCAGTACTTC. Amino acids: CASSQDWTVGRETQYF.

This clone was seen a single time. The rearrangement uses TRBV28 and TRBJ1-2; a weak D match, TRBD1 (5 bases). The CDR3 length is 12 residues. Trimming stripped 8 bases from V and 4 bases from J, with 11 bases between. Germline assignment: CDR1 MDHEN and CDR2 SYDVKM. The CDR3 loop reads CASWGGSYGYTF. The CDR3 DNA reads TGTGCCAGCTGGGGGGGATCCTATGGCTACACCTTC.

V is TRBV1 and J is TRBJ2-7; the D call in the table, TRBD1, was not verified against the DNA. TRBV1 is tagged as a pseudogene. This CDR3 has 16 residues. The CDR3 is CTSSQDPHDRDYEQYF. CDR3 nucleotides: TGCACCAGCAGCCAAGATCCCCACGACAGGGACTACGAGCAGTACTTC.

The chain is built from TRBV27 and TRBJ2-7, with TRBD1 matching 9 bases. The CDR3 sequence is 15 residues long. J was trimmed by 7 bases and V by 5 bases; bases with no gene match: 12. The germline CDR1 and CDR2 sequences are MNHEY and SMNVEV (reference sequence). The CDR3 DNA reads TGTGCCAGCAGTAGCACCGGGACAGGGTCGGGAGAGCAGTACTTC. Translating it yields CASSSTGTGSGEQYF.

V usage is TRBV19 and J usage is TRBJ1-5; 7 bases fit TRBD1. V dropped 7 bases and J dropped 4; count of bases not matched to a gene: 7. The CDR3 length is 14 residues. Germline V lookup: CDR1 LNHDA, CDR2 SQIVND (reference sequence). As DNA, the CDR3 is TGTGCCAGTAACTCGGGACAGCTTAATCAGCCCCAGCATTTT. It is translated as CASNSGQLNQPQHF.

The chain is built from TRBV7-9 and TRBJ2-3; a weak D match, TRBD2 (6 bases). Germline assignment: CDR1 SEHNR and CDR2 FQNEAQ (reference sequence). This CDR3 is built from 11 residues. Trimming removed 11 bases from V and 1 base from J, with 7 bases in between. The CDR3 here is CAGGGTDTQYF. CDR3 sequence (DNA): TGTGCCGGCGGGGGCACAGATACGCAGTATTTT.

This clone was detected once. This rearrangement joins TRBV10-3 to TRBJ1-1, with D unclear. This CDR3 is 13 amino acids long. V was trimmed by 5 bases and J by 1 base, leaving 8 bases between them. Germline V gives CDR1 ENHRY, CDR2 SYGVKD. The CDR3 loop is CAISHDRNTEAFF. CDR3 in DNA: TGTGCCATCAGTCATGACCGGAACACTGAAGCTTTCTTT.

The rearrangement joins TRBV5-1 to TRBJ1-1; no clear D gene. The germline V and J ends were trimmed by 4 bases and 3 bases, with 16 bases remaining between them. The CDR3 has 15 residues. CDR1 is SGHRS, CDR2 YFSETQ, per germline. CDR3 nucleotide sequence: TGCGCCAGCAGCCCGAGACAATTGTTGGACACTGAAGCTTTCTTT. It is translated as CASSPRQLLDTEAFF.

A note on this clone: Other DNA sequences of this sample code for an identical CDR3. The V and J genes are TRBV18 and TRBJ2-7, with 9 bases fitting TRBD2. The CDR3 consists of 13 residues. The junction had 0 bases not matched to a gene; V was cut back by 3 bases and J by 3 bases. From germline, CDR1 is KGHSH and CDR2 LQKENI. The CDR3 loop reads CASSPSGSYEQYF. The CDR3 DNA follows: TGTGCCAGCTCACCTAGCGGGAGCTACGAGCAGTACTTC.

This chain connects TRBV28 to TRBJ2-2; TRBD1 agrees at 7 bases. V lost 6 bases, J lost 3 bases, and 10 bases stayed unmatched. Germline V CDR1 and CDR2: MDHEN, SYDVKM. This CDR3 spans 16 amino acids. As DNA, the CDR3 is TGTGCCAGCAGCCAAAACAGGGGACAAGACACCGGGGAGCTGTTTTTT. Translating it yields CASSQNRGQDTGELFF.

The chain has TRBV7-9 and TRBJ2-1, with 8 bases that match TRBD2. CDR3 length: 13 residues. J gave up 4 bases and V 4 bases, and 0 bases lay outside the gene matches. Germline lookup yields CDR1 SEHNR and CDR2 FQNEAQ (reference sequence). The CDR3 sequence: CASSSGGYNEQFF. The CDR3 nucleotides read TGTGCCAGCAGCTCGGGGGGGTACAATGAGCAGTTCTTC.

The chain joins TRBV18 to TRBJ2-7, with D possibly called TRBD1 or TRBD2 (7 bases each). Germline CDR1 reads KGHSH; CDR2 reads LQKENI. Trimming took off 1 base at V and 1 base at J, with 11 bases between the two ends. The CDR3 covers 15 residues. This chain's CDR3 is CASSPRQGGSYEQYF. CDR3 coding DNA: TGTGCCAGCTCACCACGCCAGGGGGGGTCCTACGAGCAGTACTTC.

This clone occurred many times. In the same sample, other DNA sequences code for this CDR3. The chain couples TRBV5-1 to TRBJ2-2; no firm D call. Germline lookup yields CDR1 SGHRS and CDR2 YFSETQ. V was pared by 0 bases and J by 2 bases, with 5 bases between. This CDR3 has 14 residues. CDR3 bases: TGCGCCAGCAGCTTGGGGGGAAACACCGGGGAGCTGTTTTTT. It yields the protein CASSLGGNTGELFF.

V gene TRBV5-4 combines with J gene TRBJ2-2, with a tentative D call TRBD2 (5 bases). V was pared by 2 bases and J by 7 bases, with 12 bases between. CDR3 length: 14 amino acids. Germline CDR1 reads SGHNT; CDR2 reads YYREEE (reference sequence). Here the CDR3 DNA reads TGTGCCAGCAGCTTCGGAGGTGTGAGCGGGGAGCTGTTTTTT. This encodes CASSFGGVSGELFF.

This rearrangement joins TRBV6-5 to TRBJ2-5; TRBD2 might be the D (5 bases). Gene TRBJ2-7 matches the end of the DNA better, so the J call may be wrong. This CDR3 comprises 15 residues. Germline assignment: CDR1 MNHEY and CDR2 SVGAGI. The CDR3 coding sequence is TGTGCCAGCAGCGTCTCTACGGACTCATCCTACGAGCAGTACTTC. It specifies CASSVSTDSSYEQYF.